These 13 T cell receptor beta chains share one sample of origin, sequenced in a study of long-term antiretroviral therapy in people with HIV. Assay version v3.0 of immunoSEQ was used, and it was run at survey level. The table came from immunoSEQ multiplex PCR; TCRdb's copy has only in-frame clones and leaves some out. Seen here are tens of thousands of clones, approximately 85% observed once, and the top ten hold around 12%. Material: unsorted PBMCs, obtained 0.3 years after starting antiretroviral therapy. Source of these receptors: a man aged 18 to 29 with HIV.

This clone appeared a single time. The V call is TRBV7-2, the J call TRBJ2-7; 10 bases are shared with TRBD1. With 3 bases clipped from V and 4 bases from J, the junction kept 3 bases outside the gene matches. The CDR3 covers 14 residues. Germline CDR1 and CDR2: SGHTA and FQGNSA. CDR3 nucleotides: TGTGCCAGCAGCTTCCCGGGACAGGGGTACGAGCAGTACTTC. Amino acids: CASSFPGQGYEQYF.

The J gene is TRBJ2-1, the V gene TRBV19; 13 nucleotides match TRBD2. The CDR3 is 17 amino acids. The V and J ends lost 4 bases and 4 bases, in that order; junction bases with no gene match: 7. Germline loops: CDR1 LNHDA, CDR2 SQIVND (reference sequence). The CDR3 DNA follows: TGTGCCAGTAGTACGCCTCCGACTAGCGGGAGGTACAATGAGCAGTTCTTC. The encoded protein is CASSTPPTSGRYNEQFF.

As DNA, the CDR3 is TGTGCCAGCAGCGTAGATAGTACCCCCTGGGAGCAGTACTTC. Translating gives CASSVDSTPWEQYF. The rearrangement uses TRBV9 and TRBJ2-7; no reliable D call. Deletions cut 0 bases from V and 7 bases from J, with 14 bases between. Germline CDR1 reads SGDLS; CDR2 reads YYNGEE. CDR3 length: 14 residues.

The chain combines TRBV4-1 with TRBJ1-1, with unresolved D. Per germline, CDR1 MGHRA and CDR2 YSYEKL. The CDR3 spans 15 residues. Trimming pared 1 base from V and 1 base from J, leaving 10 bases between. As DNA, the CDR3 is TGCGCCAGCAGCCAAGTGGGATTGTCGAACACTGAAGCTTTCTTT. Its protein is CASSQVGLSNTEAFF.

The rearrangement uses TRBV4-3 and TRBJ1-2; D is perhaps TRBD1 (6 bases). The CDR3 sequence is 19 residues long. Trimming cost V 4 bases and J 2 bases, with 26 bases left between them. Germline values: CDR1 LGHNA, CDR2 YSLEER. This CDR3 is CASSPYGDRSTPWNYGYTF. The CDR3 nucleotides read TGCGCCAGCAGCCCATATGGTGACAGGTCAACCCCTTGGAACTATGGCTACACCTTC.

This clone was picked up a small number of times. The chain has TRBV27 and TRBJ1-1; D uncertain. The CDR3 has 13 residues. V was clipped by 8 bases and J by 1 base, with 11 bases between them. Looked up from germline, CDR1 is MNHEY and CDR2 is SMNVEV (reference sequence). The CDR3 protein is CASGNSQNTEAFF. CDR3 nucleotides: TGTGCCAGCGGCAACTCCCAGAACACTGAAGCTTTCTTT.

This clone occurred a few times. In DNA form, the CDR3 reads TGTGCCAGCAGCTTAGGTTATGGGATAGGGGAGAACACTGAAGCTTTCTTT. It is translated as CASSLGYGIGENTEAFF. The chain is built from TRBV11-2 and TRBJ1-1; TRBD1 is a possible D gene (5 bases). Germline values: CDR1 SGHAT, CDR2 FQNNGV. The ends were cut back, 1 base at V and 1 base at J, with 16 bases in the middle. The length of the CDR3 is 17 residues.

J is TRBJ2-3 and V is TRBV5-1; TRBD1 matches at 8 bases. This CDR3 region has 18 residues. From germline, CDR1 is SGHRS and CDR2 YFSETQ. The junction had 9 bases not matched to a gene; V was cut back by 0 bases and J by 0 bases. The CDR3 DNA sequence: TGCGCCAGCAGCTTGGAGGCCAGGGGGCCAACTAGCACAGATACGCAGTATTTT. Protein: CASSLEARGPTSTDTQYF.

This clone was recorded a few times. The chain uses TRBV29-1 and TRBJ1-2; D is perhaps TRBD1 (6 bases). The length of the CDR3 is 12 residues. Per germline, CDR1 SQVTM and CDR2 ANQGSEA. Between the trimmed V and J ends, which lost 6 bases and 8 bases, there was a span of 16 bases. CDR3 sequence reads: CSVTRGTLGYTF. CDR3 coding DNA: TGCAGCGTCACGAGGGGGACATTGGGCTACACCTTC. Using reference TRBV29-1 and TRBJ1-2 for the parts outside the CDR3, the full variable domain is SAVISQKPSRDICQRGTSLTIQCQVDSQVTMMFWYRQQPGQSLTLIATANQGSEATYESGFVIDKFPISRPNLTFSTLTVSNMSPEDSSIYLCSVTRGTLGYTFGSGTRLTVV.

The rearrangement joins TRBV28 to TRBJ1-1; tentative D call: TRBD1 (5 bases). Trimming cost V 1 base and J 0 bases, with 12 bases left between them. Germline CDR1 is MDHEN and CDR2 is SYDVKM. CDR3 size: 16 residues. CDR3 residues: CASSLYTGVVNTEAFF. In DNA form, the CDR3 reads TGTGCCAGCAGTTTATATACGGGGGTCGTGAACACTGAAGCTTTCTTT. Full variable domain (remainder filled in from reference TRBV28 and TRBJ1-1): DVKVTQSSRYLVKRTGEKVFLECVQDMDHENMFWYRQDPGLGLRLIYFSYDVKMKEKGDIPEGYSVSREKKERFSLILESASTNQTSMYLCASSLYTGVVNTEAFFGQGTRLTVV.

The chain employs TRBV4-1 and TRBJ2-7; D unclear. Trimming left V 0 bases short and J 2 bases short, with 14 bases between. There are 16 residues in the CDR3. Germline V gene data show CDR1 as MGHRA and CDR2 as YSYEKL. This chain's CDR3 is CASSQDFLLIPYEQYF. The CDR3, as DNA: TGCGCCAGCAGCCAAGATTTTCTACTAATCCCCTACGAGCAGTACTTC.

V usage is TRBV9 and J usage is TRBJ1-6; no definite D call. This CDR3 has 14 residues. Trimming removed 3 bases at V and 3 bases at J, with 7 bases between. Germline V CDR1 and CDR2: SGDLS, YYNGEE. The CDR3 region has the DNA TGTGCCAGCAGCGCGGGGAGCTATAATTCACCCCTCCACTTT. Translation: CASSAGSYNSPLHF.

The CDR3 DNA reads TGCGCCAGCAGCACCAGACAGGGGGGCTATGGCTACACCTTC. Translating it yields CASSTRQGGYGYTF. The chain joins TRBV5-1 to TRBJ1-2; TRBD1 aligns across 9 bases. The CDR3 spans 14 residues. Germline assignment: CDR1 SGHRS and CDR2 YFSETQ. V was clipped by 4 bases and J by 4 bases; unmatched bases: 5.